The 21 T cell receptor beta chains in this list originate from one sample, sequenced in a study of response to subunit inactivated influenza vaccine. One entry per CDR3 protein results from TCRdb running MiXCR on the RT-PCR reads. This sample carries 650,000 to 800,000 distinct CDR3 sequences, under 20% of them seen once, and the ten largest clones take under 13%. Specimen: PBMCs from blood, collected approximately 5 days after vaccination. These receptors all stem from a man aged 50 to 59 who received an inactivated influenza vaccine.

The chain uses TRBV6-2 or TRBV6-3 and TRBJ2-1, with no clear D. Per the germline V gene, CDR1 is MNHEY and CDR2 is SVGEGT. The CDR3 runs to 12 residues. Trimming shortened V by 4 bases and J by 9 bases, and 10 bases separated the two germline ends. CDR3 in DNA: TGTGCCAGCAGTTCCTATGGGGTTGAGCAGTTCTTC. Encoded protein: CASSSYGVEQFF.

V gene TRBV12-3 or TRBV12-4 combines with J gene TRBJ2-3; a possible D gene is TRBD1 (5 bases). Between the trimmed V and J ends, which lost 2 bases and 4 bases, there was a span of 10 bases. The CDR3 has 14 amino acids. CDR3 in DNA: TGTGCCAGCAGTTTAAGGCCAGGGCCAGATACGCAGTATTTT. The encoded protein is CASSLRPGPDTQYF.

This clonotype was seen ten or more times. The chain recombines TRBV27 with TRBJ2-2; no firm D call. Germline V gives CDR1 MNHEY, CDR2 SMNVEV (reference sequence). V was cut by 10 bases and J by 1 base, with 4 bases left in between. The CDR3 is made up of 11 amino acids. CDR3 in DNA: TGTGCCACCTTGAACACCGGGGAGCTGTTTTTT. It specifies CATLNTGELFF.

The chain carries TRBV4-1 and TRBJ2-1; D not resolved. The CDR3 consists of 15 residues. V shed 8 bases and J shed 0 bases, with 14 bases lying between them. CDR1 MGHRA and CDR2 YSYEKL come from the germline V gene. The CDR3 loop reads CASSASTLSYNEQFF. The CDR3 DNA reads as TGCGCCAGCTCGGCTTCTACCCTCTCCTACAATGAGCAGTTCTTC.

The chain carries TRBV3-1 and TRBJ2-7; 10 bases are shared with TRBD2. Trimming cost V 1 base and J 3 bases; bases outside gene matches: 3. Germline assignment: CDR1 LGHDT and CDR2 YNNKEL (reference sequence). The CDR3 has 15 residues. The CDR3 DNA follows: TGTGCCAGCAGCCAAGCAGCGGGGGGGCACTACGAGCAGTACTTC. The encoded protein is CASSQAAGGHYEQYF.

Only a few counts were recorded for this clonotype. No conserved phenylalanine or tryptophan ends this CDR3, so it is likely a read error. Because the CDR3's place on the DNA is in doubt, the DNA is left out and the CDR3 is given as listed by TCRdb. The chain links TRBV10-1 to TRBJ1-1. The length of the CDR3 is 13 amino acids, counting both ends. From germline, CDR1 is WNHNN and CDR2 SYGVQD (reference sequence). The CDR3: CASSETVNSPPSL.

The rearrangement uses TRBV28 and TRBJ1-1; 7 bases map to TRBD1. The germline V gene has CDR1 MDHEN and CDR2 SYDVKM. V shed 6 bases and J 3 bases; nucleotides not matched to a gene: 7. CDR3 size: 14 residues. The CDR3 DNA is TGTGCCAGCAGGCCGACAGGGCCGGACACTGAAGCTTTCTTT. Amino acids: CASRPTGPDTEAFF.

V usage is TRBV10-3 and J usage is TRBJ1-1, with D uncertain. V was pared by 8 bases and J by 3 bases, with 10 bases between. The CDR3 consists of 12 residues. Germline loops: CDR1 ENHRY, CDR2 SYGVKD. CDR3 nucleotide sequence: TGTGCCATCCGCGGCGGGGACACTGAAGCTTTCTTT. Protein: CAIRGGDTEAFF.

V and J are TRBV20-1 and TRBJ2-5; 9 bases are shared with TRBD2. The germline V gene encodes CDR1 DFQATT and CDR2 SNEGSKA (reference sequence). The CDR3 is 13 residues long. Trimming took 3 bases from V and 4 from J; bases not matched to a gene: 3. CDR3 in amino acids: CSASLAGRETQYF. The CDR3 coding sequence is TGCAGTGCTAGTCTAGCGGGACGAGAGACCCAGTACTTC.

Only a few counts were recorded for this clonotype. The V and J genes are TRBV20-1 and TRBJ2-5; 8 bases are shared with TRBD1. The CDR3 spans 13 residues. Trimming removed 4 bases from V and 4 bases from J; junction bases left unmatched: 5. Germline values: CDR1 DFQATT, CDR2 SNEGSKA (reference sequence). The CDR3, as DNA: TGCAGTGCTAAAGGACAGGGTCGAGAGACCCAGTACTTC. It specifies CSAKGQGRETQYF.

The sample holds a few counts of this clonotype. This chain links TRBV7-2 with TRBJ2-1, with a possible D match to TRBD2 (5 bases). Germline CDR1 SGHTA, CDR2 FQGNSA. With 2 bases removed from V and 7 bases from J, the gap between germline ends came to 15 bases. There are 15 residues in the CDR3. The CDR3 loop reads CASSLSGTDRNEQFF. CDR3 nucleotides: TGTGCCAGCAGCTTATCGGGAACAGACCGAAATGAGCAGTTCTTC.

The chain recombines TRBV29-1 with TRBJ2-5; no clear D. Germline loops: CDR1 SQVTM, CDR2 ANQGSEA. The length of the CDR3 is 12 residues. V lost 4 bases and J lost 2, with 8 bases in between. CDR3 coding DNA: TGCAGCGTTGTGCAACCGCAAGAGACCCAGTACTTC. Amino acid sequence: CSVVQPQETQYF.

The chain employs TRBV11-2 and TRBJ2-7; 9 nucleotides align to TRBD1. CDR3 length: 16 residues. Trimming removed 5 bases from V and 4 bases from J; junction bases left unmatched: 12. Germline values: CDR1 SGHAT, CDR2 FQNNGV. Written as DNA, the CDR3 is TGTGCCAGCAGCGGATTGAGAACCGGGACAGGGTACGAGCAGTACTTC. Translation gives CASSGLRTGTGYEQYF.

This clonotype was seen a handful of times. The chain has TRBV6-5 and TRBJ1-1; 9 bases are shared with TRBD1. Germline V gene data show CDR1 as MNHEY and CDR2 as SVGAGI. This CDR3 region has 13 residues. The J segment lost 13 bases and the V segment lost 0 bases, leaving 6 bases of the junction unmatched. CDR3 loop: CASSYSMGQGDFF. In nucleotides, the CDR3 is TGTGCCAGCAGTTACTCGATGGGACAGGGTGATTTCTTT.

The chain joins TRBV20-1 to TRBJ2-5, with 8 bases aligning to TRBD1. The CDR3 extends over 20 amino acids. With V trimmed by 0 bases and J by 7 bases, 25 bases remained unmatched. Germline V CDR1 and CDR2: DFQATT, SNEGSKA (reference sequence). In DNA, the CDR3 is TGCAGTGCTAGAGATCTTGCACTCCCAGGACAGGGTGTTAGGTTGTTGACCCAGTACTTC. As protein: CSARDLALPGQGVRLLTQYF.

This clonotype was recorded a few times. The V call is TRBV6-5, the J call TRBJ2-7, with D unclear. This CDR3 spans 15 amino acids. Germline V gene lookup returns CDR1 MNHEY and CDR2 SVGAGI. Trimming pared 2 bases from V and 3 bases from J, leaving 14 bases between. CDR3 residues: CASSYSGRKIYEQYF. In DNA form, the CDR3 reads TGTGCCAGCAGTTACAGTGGCAGGAAGATCTACGAGCAGTACTTC.

This clonotype has only a few counts. The V gene is TRBV4-3, the J gene TRBJ2-1; TRBD1 aligns across 7 bases. This CDR3 is 13 amino acids long. V lost 0 bases and J lost 16; bases outside the gene matches: 9. CDR1 LGHNA and CDR2 YSLEER come from the germline V gene. In DNA form, the CDR3 reads TGCGCCAGCAGCCAAGATCTCGGGACAGCGAGATTCTTC. This translates into CASSQDLGTARFF.

Here the CDR3 reads CASSSAYPDSNTGELFF. In DNA, the CDR3 is TGCGCCAGCAGCTCTGCTTATCCGGATTCTAACACCGGGGAGCTGTTTTTT. The V and J genes are TRBV5-1 and TRBJ2-2; D is unresolved. The ends were cut back, 3 bases at V and 2 bases at J, with 17 bases in the middle. Germline lookup yields CDR1 SGHRS and CDR2 YFSETQ. The length of the CDR3 is 17 residues. The entire variable domain, with the rest obtained from reference TRBV5-1 and TRBJ2-2, is as follows: KAGVTQTPRYLIKTRGQQVTLSCSPISGHRSVSWYQQTPGQGLQFLFEYFSETQRNKGNFPGRFSGRQFSNSRSEMNVSTLELGDSALYLCASSSAYPDSNTGELFFGEGSRLTVL.

This clonotype occurred many times. The J gene is TRBJ2-5, the V gene TRBV12-3 or TRBV12-4; weak D call: TRBD2 (5 bases). This CDR3 comprises 13 residues. V lost 8 bases to trimming and J lost 0 bases, with 10 bases between them. CDR3 bases: TGTGCCAGCGCCCCCGGGGACCAAGAGACCCAGTACTTC. This gives the protein CASAPGDQETQYF.

This clonotype was counted a few times. The V call is TRBV28, the J call TRBJ1-2; possibly TRBD1 for D (5 bases). Germline assignment: CDR1 MDHEN and CDR2 SYDVKM. The germline V and J ends were trimmed by 3 bases and 1 base, with 12 bases remaining between them. The CDR3 is made up of 15 amino acids. CDR3 sequence (DNA): TGTGCCAGCAGTTTCGGCAGGGCCAATAACTATGGCTACACCTTC. Encoded protein: CASSFGRANNYGYTF.

The V and J genes are TRBV4-3 and TRBJ2-4; TRBD2 aligns across 12 bases. V was clipped by 1 base and J by 0 bases; unmatched bases: 7. Germline CDR1 and CDR2: LGHNA and YSLEER. The CDR3 is 19 amino acids. As DNA, the CDR3 is TGCGCCAGCAGCCAAGTACTGGCGGGACTAGCGGGAGCCAAAAACATTCAGTACTTC. This encodes CASSQVLAGLAGAKNIQYF.